The clone carrying this T cell receptor (beta chain) was found many times. This specimen belongs to a study of blood T cells in healthy people across ages. The germline V gene has CDR1 SGHTA and CDR2 FQGNSA. V was pared by 5 bases and J by 3 bases, with 10 bases between. The CDR3 consists of 13 residues. PCR was performed a second time for about 7 to 11 cycles using a sample-barcoded 5' primer and a J-beta primer mix. All samples yielded 3 million or more CDR3-containing paired-end reads. TCRdb reprocessed the 5' RACE reads with MiXCR, giving one entry per CDR3 protein. The sample contains 870,000 or so distinct CDR3 sequences, 29% of which appear only once.

Source material: blood. This clonotype originated in a woman over 75 in good health. V and J are TRBV7-2 and TRBJ1-1; D not resolved. The CDR3 DNA is TGTGCCAGCAGCCCGCAACCGGACACTGAAGCTTTCTTT. Its protein product is CASSPQPDTEAFF.